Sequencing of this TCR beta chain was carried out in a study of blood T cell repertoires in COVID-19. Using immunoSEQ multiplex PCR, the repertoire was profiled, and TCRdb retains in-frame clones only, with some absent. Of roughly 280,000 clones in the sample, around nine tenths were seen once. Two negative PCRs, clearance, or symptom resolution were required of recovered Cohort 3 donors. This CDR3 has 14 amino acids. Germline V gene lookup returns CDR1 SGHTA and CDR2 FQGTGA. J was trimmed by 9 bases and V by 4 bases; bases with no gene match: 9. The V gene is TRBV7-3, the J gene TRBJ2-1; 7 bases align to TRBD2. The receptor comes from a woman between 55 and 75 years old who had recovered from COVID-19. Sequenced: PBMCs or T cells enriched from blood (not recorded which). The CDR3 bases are TGTGCCAGCAGCTCCGGGCTGCGGGGGAGTGAGCAGTTCTTC. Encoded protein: CASSSGLRGSEQFF.